The 30 T cell receptor beta chains below come from one sample, sequenced in a study of T-cell reconstitution after alpha-beta-depleted transplantation in children listed by TCRdb under 2016. Libraries were built with PCR. Sequencing relied on an Illumina HiSeq 2500. To normalize quantification of the TCRbeta repertoire, the TCR libraries were built with molecular barcoding that relied on unique molecular identifiers. The public reads were reprocessed in TCRdb via fastp at Q25 and MiXCR, keeping in-frame beta chains. Here each entry gathers all rows of one CDR3 protein and keeps the most common genes and DNA. The sample data list about 540,000 distinct CDR3 sequences, and about 18% of these were observed just once. The ten biggest clones cover more than 2.5% of the sample. Sequencing used PBMCs from the stem cell graft donor, obtained from the stem cell graft. The receptor set was obtained from a human donor who donated a stem cell graft to a child with acute lymphoblastic leukemia.

For the CDR3, the DNA is TGTGCCAGCAGCCTCGGACAGGGAGTTGGTGGCTACACCTTC. Protein: CASSLGQGVGGYTF. The genes are TRBV5-8 and TRBJ1-2; 8 bases match TRBD1. The CDR3 is made up of 14 amino acids. V gave up 4 bases and J gave up 7 bases; unmatched junction bases: 9. Germline CDR1 and CDR2: SGHTS and YDEGEE.

This clonotype was observed a handful of times. The J gene is TRBJ1-1, the V gene TRBV5-1, with 8 bases that match TRBD1. The CDR3 has 16 amino acids. The V gene end was trimmed by 4 bases and the J gene end by 0 bases; junction bases not matched to a gene: 8. From germline, CDR1 is SGHRS and CDR2 YFSETQ. CDR3 protein: CASSVGGQALNTEAFF. For the CDR3, the DNA is TGCGCCAGCAGCGTTGGGGGACAGGCCCTGAACACTGAAGCTTTCTTT.

This clonotype was seen only a few times. This chain uses TRBV5-1 with TRBJ1-1; 7 bases are shared with TRBD1. The CDR3 covers 16 residues. Unmatched junction bases numbered 9, after V lost 4 bases and J lost 0 bases. Germline CDR1 reads SGHRS; CDR2 reads YFSETQ. CDR3 residues: CASSPGTAALNTEAFF. CDR3 DNA: TGCGCCAGCAGCCCCGGGACAGCCGCCCTGAACACTGAAGCTTTCTTT.

The J gene is TRBJ2-2, the V gene TRBV5-1, with 9 bases aligning to TRBD1. This CDR3 contains 15 residues. CDR1 and CDR2 from the germline V gene are SGHRS and YFSETQ. The trim removed 3 bases at V and 5 bases at J, leaving 5 bases unmatched. The CDR3 reads CASSWTGQGTGELFF. The CDR3 region has the DNA TGCGCCAGCAGCTGGACCGGACAGGGGACCGGGGAGCTGTTTTTT.

This clonotype has at least ten counts. The chain recombines TRBV29-1 with TRBJ1-1; TRBD1 agrees at 9 bases. This CDR3 is built from 13 residues. V lost 5 bases and J lost 4; bases outside the gene matches: 5. CDR1 and CDR2 from the germline V gene are SQVTM and ANQGSEA. CDR3 in amino acids: CSVLQGAGTEAFF. In nucleotides, the CDR3 is TGCAGCGTTTTACAGGGGGCTGGCACTGAAGCTTTCTTT.

The V and J genes are TRBV7-9 and TRBJ1-6, with TRBD1 matching over 9 bases. Germline V gene lookup returns CDR1 SEHNR and CDR2 FQNEAQ (reference sequence). The CDR3 is made up of 15 amino acids. Unmatched junction bases numbered 3, after V lost 5 bases and J lost 4 bases. The CDR3 sequence is CASSPGTGYNSPLHF. The CDR3 coding sequence is TGTGCCAGCAGCCCGGGGACAGGGTATAATTCACCCCTCCACTTT.

This clonotype showed up just a few times. The V call is TRBV2, the J call TRBJ2-2, with 11 bases identical to TRBD2. Germline V gene sequence: CDR1 SNHLY, CDR2 FYNNEI. J was trimmed by 5 bases and V by 11 bases; bases with no gene match: 7. The CDR3 loop spans 14 amino acids. The CDR3 is CAVTSGRGTGELFF. The CDR3 coding sequence is TGTGCCGTTACTAGCGGGAGAGGGACCGGGGAGCTGTTTTTT. Together with reference TRBV2 and TRBJ2-2, the CDR3 gives the full variable domain: EPEVTQTPSHQVTQMGQEVILRCVPISNHLYFYWYRQILGQKVEFLVSFYNNEISEKSEIFDDQFSVERPDGSNFTLKIRSTKLEDSAMYFCAVTSGRGTGELFFGEGSRLTVL.

This clonotype was detected a few times. The gene calls are TRBV4-1 and TRBJ2-1; 12 positions agree with TRBD2. CDR3 length: 17 residues. The junction had 6 bases not matched to a gene; V was cut back by 0 bases and J by 6 bases. CDR1 MGHRA and CDR2 YSYEKL come from the germline V gene. CDR3 sequence: CASSQDPTSGRSNEQFF. CDR3 bases: TGCGCCAGCAGCCAAGATCCAACTAGCGGGAGGTCCAATGAGCAGTTCTTC.

The V and J genes are TRBV5-1 and TRBJ2-7; 7 bases match TRBD1. After removal of 4 bases from V and 3 bases from J, the junction contained 10 bases not matched to a gene. Germline V CDR1 and CDR2: SGHRS, YFSETQ. The CDR3 contains 15 residues. CDR3 region: CASSRNWGTVYEQYF. The CDR3 nucleotides read TGCGCCAGCAGCCGCAATTGGGGGACAGTCTACGAGCAGTACTTC.

This rearrangement joins TRBV20-1 to TRBJ2-2, with D possibly TRBD2 on 5 matching bases. The CDR3 runs to 14 residues. V was trimmed by 3 bases and J by 3 bases, leaving 11 bases between them. Germline values: CDR1 DFQATT, CDR2 SNEGSKA (reference sequence). The CDR3 protein is CSASFRTYTGELFF. The CDR3 DNA is TGCAGTGCTAGTTTCCGGACTTACACCGGGGAGCTGTTTTTT.

In its sample, this clonotype was seen a few times. V is TRBV20-1 and J is TRBJ1-5; D remains ambiguous. The CDR3 is made up of 15 amino acids. Germline CDR1 and CDR2: DFQATT and SNEGSKA (reference sequence). Trimming cost V 1 base and J 7 bases, with 17 bases left between them. This chain's CDR3 is CSARAGSAGNQPQHF. The CDR3 nucleotides read TGCAGTGCTAGAGCCGGGTCAGCGGGAAACCAGCCCCAGCATTTT.

Comments on this clonotype: The junction differs from germline at one of its ends, possibly a read error. The CDR3 here is CASSQVLAKAF. CDR3 DNA sequence: TGTGCCAGCAGCCAAGTACTAGCGAAGGCCTTC. The chain has TRBV3-1 and TRBJ2-5, with 7 bases identical to TRBD2. The CDR3 has 11 amino acids. The V gene's germline CDR1 is LGHDT and CDR2 YNNKEL (reference sequence).

This sequence joins TRBV10-3 and TRBJ1-4, with unresolved D. Germline loops: CDR1 ENHRY, CDR2 SYGVKD. This CDR3 comprises 15 residues. Trimming shortened V by 0 bases and J by 1 base, and 6 bases separated the two germline ends. DNA for the CDR3: TGTGCCATCAGTGAGTCGTCGGTAACTAATGAAAAACTGTTTTTT. This translates into CAISESSVTNEKLFF.

The V gene is TRBV29-1, the J gene TRBJ2-2, with 7 positions matching TRBD2. In germline, CDR1 is SQVTM, CDR2 ANQGSEA. Trimming removed 3 bases from V and 7 bases from J; junction bases left unmatched: 2. This CDR3 spans 12 amino acids. The CDR3 loop is CSVDSGGGELFF. The CDR3 DNA reads TGCAGCGTTGATTCGGGAGGCGGGGAGCTGTTTTTT.

The J gene is TRBJ2-1, the V gene TRBV11-2, with D uncertain. The ends were cut back, 2 bases at V and 6 bases at J, with 11 bases in the middle. In germline, CDR1 is SGHAT, CDR2 FQNNGV. The CDR3 runs to 14 residues. The CDR3 region has the DNA TGTGCCAGCAGCTTATTCTTATTAGCCAATGAGCAGTTCTTC. Translated, it gives CASSLFLLANEQFF.

This clonotype turned up a few times. The V call is TRBV3-1, the J call TRBJ2-1, with TRBD2 identical over 14 bases. V trimming: 5 bases; J trimming: 9 bases; junction bases outside the gene matches: 9. The CDR3 covers 16 residues. In germline, CDR1 is LGHDT, CDR2 YNNKEL (reference sequence). The CDR3 region has the DNA TGTGCCAGCAGCAAGACGGGACTAGCGGGAGTACTTGAGCAGTTCTTC. Protein sequence: CASSKTGLAGVLEQFF.

The V gene is TRBV13, the J gene TRBJ2-4, with TRBD2 matching over 13 bases. The germline V gene has CDR1 PRHDT and CDR2 FYEKMQ (reference sequence). The CDR3 covers 19 residues. After removal of 3 bases from V and 3 bases from J, the junction contained 11 bases not matched to a gene. The CDR3 region is CASSFPGTSGKSVKNIQYF. The CDR3 bases are TGTGCCAGCAGCTTCCCAGGGACTAGCGGGAAATCGGTCAAAAACATTCAGTACTTC.

This clonotype was counted between two and nine times. The chain has TRBV20-1 and TRBJ2-3, with D maybe TRBD2 (6 bases). The germline V and J ends were trimmed by 0 bases and 9 bases, with 7 bases remaining between them. The length of the CDR3 is 11 residues. Germline loops: CDR1 DFQATT, CDR2 SNEGSKA (reference sequence). CDR3 DNA: TGCAGTGCTAGAGATGCGGGGACGCAGTATTTT. Its protein is CSARDAGTQYF.

This rearrangement joins TRBV4-1 to TRBJ2-1, with 9 bases aligning to TRBD2. The CDR3 runs to 15 residues. V lost 4 bases, J lost 7 bases, and 8 bases stayed unmatched. Germline CDR1 reads MGHRA; CDR2 reads YSYEKL. The CDR3 DNA reads TGCGCCAGCAGCCCTGAGATAGCGGGAGTGAATGAGCAGTTCTTC. Translated: CASSPEIAGVNEQFF.

The chain couples TRBV18 to TRBJ2-7; 10 bases match TRBD1. Germline V CDR1 and CDR2: KGHSH, LQKENI. This CDR3 spans 15 amino acids. V shed 4 bases, J shed 5 bases, and the junction held 8 bases outside the gene matches. CDR3 in DNA: TGTGCCAGCTCACTTCACCCGGGACAGGGGAACGAGCAGTACTTC. Translated: CASSLHPGQGNEQYF.

This rearrangement joins TRBV12-3 or TRBV12-4 to TRBJ2-1, with 10 bases fitting TRBD2. Trimming at V came to 7 bases and at J to 8 bases, leaving 14 bases not matched to a gene. This CDR3 comprises 16 residues. CDR3 in amino acids: CASTQRASGSSHEQFF. CDR3 DNA: TGTGCCAGCACCCAGAGGGCTAGCGGGAGTAGCCATGAGCAGTTCTTC.

This clonotype was detected a few times. In nucleotides, the CDR3 is TGCGCCAGCAGCCAAGATTTGGGGTATCAAGACGAGCAGTACTTC. This translates into CASSQDLGYQDEQYF. The chain uses TRBV4-1 and TRBJ2-7; no definite D call. Germline V CDR1 and CDR2: MGHRA, YSYEKL. The CDR3 is 15 residues long. Trimming pared 0 bases from V and 5 bases from J, leaving 14 bases between.

Only a few counts were recorded for this clonotype. J is TRBJ2-1 and V is TRBV7-9, with 10 bases lining up with TRBD2. Germline assignment: CDR1 SEHNR and CDR2 FQNEAQ (reference sequence). The ends lost 6 bases at V and 8 bases at J; junction bases unmatched: 7. The CDR3 runs to 14 residues. The CDR3 here is CASRGSGTSDEQFF. The CDR3 region has the DNA TGTGCCAGCAGAGGATCCGGGACTAGCGATGAGCAGTTCTTC.

This clonotype was seen at least ten times. V and J are TRBV5-1 and TRBJ2-3; D is ambiguous. CDR3 length equals 14 residues. Between the trimmed V and J ends, which lost 1 base and 5 bases, there was a span of 11 bases. Germline loops: CDR1 SGHRS, CDR2 YFSETQ. As DNA, the CDR3 is TGCGCCAGCAGCTTGCAGGTCGCCAAAGATACGCAGTATTTT. This translates into CASSLQVAKDTQYF.

This clonotype has only a few counts. This rearrangement joins TRBV5-5 to TRBJ2-1, with D uncertain. Per germline, CDR1 SGHKS and CDR2 YYEKEE (reference sequence). The length of the CDR3 is 14 residues. Between the trimmed V and J ends, which lost 5 bases and 2 bases, there was a span of 11 bases. CDR3 region: CASRIEATYNEQFF. DNA for the CDR3: TGTGCCAGCAGGATCGAAGCCACCTACAATGAGCAGTTCTTC.

This clonotype was picked up many times. The V and J genes are TRBV7-9 and TRBJ1-2; possible D gene TRBD1, 5 bases. V was pared by 1 base and J by 6 bases, with 6 bases between. Germline CDR1 is SEHNR and CDR2 is FQNEAQ (reference sequence). The CDR3 loop spans 12 amino acids. CDR3 coding DNA: TGTGCCAGCAGCTTAGGAGGGGATGGCTACACCTTC. It codes for CASSLGGDGYTF.

J is TRBJ2-1 and V is TRBV20-1, with D perhaps TRBD2 (5 bases). There are 15 residues in the CDR3. Germline CDR1 and CDR2: DFQATT and SNEGSKA (reference sequence). The ends were cut back, 1 base at V and 3 bases at J, with 13 bases in the middle. CDR3: CSARGGGGYYNEQFF. The CDR3 bases are TGCAGTGCTAGAGGAGGCGGAGGATACTACAATGAGCAGTTCTTC.

The chain links TRBV20-1 to TRBJ1-1; D ambiguous. This CDR3 is 14 amino acids long. Germline lookup yields CDR1 DFQATT and CDR2 SNEGSKA (reference sequence). Between the trimmed V and J ends, which lost 3 bases and 1 base, there was a span of 12 bases. In nucleotides, the CDR3 is TGCAGTGCTAGCGGGGAGTCGGGGAACACTGAAGCTTTCTTT. Protein: CSASGESGNTEAFF.

This clonotype was counted a few times. The chain joins TRBV25-1 to TRBJ1-5; D unresolved. V gave up 10 bases and J gave up 2 bases, with 15 bases separating them. The CDR3 contains 14 residues. Germline V gene sequence: CDR1 MGHDK, CDR2 SYGVNS. The CDR3 loop is CAKEVEIGNQPQHF. CDR3 DNA: TGTGCCAAGGAGGTTGAGATAGGCAATCAGCCCCAGCATTTT.

The V call is TRBV5-1, the J call TRBJ2-7, with D possibly TRBD2 on 5 matching bases. Trimming took off 3 bases at V and 3 bases at J, with 16 bases between the two ends. The CDR3 is 15 amino acids. Germline V gene lookup returns CDR1 SGHRS and CDR2 YFSETQ. CDR3 in DNA: TGCGCCAGCAGCTATGCCCTAGGACGGGACTACGAGCAGTACTTC. Translating it yields CASSYALGRDYEQYF.